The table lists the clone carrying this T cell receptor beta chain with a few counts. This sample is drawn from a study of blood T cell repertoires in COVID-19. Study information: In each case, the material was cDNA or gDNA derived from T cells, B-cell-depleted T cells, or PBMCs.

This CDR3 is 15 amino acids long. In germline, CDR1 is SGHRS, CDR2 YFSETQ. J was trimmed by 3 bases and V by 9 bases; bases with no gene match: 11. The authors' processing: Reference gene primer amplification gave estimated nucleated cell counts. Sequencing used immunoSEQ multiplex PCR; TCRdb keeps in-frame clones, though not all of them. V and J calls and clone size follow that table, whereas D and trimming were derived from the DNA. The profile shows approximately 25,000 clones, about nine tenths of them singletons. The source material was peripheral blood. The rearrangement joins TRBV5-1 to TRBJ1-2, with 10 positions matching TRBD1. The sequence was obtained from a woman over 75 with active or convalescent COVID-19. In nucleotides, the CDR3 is TGCGCCACAAGAGAATCCGGGACAGGGGACTATGGCTACACCTTC. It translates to CATRESGTGDYGYTF.